This is a list of T cell receptor beta chains from one sample in a study of beta chain features in type 1 diabetes. Produced via immunoSEQ multiplex PCR; TCRdb's table is partial and in-frame only. Here the sample spans about 290,000 clones, 7.5% to 9.5% being singletons. Sample: central memory CD4+ T cells from blood. These receptors were taken from a woman aged 18-35 years in good health. Each CDR3 is given with its conserved first and last residue. The D gene is left open where the match is weak. For some rows the clone size is stated as once, few or many, or as a class when expanded; others skip it.

D	length	V	size	J	CDR3	DNA
TRBD1	13	TRBV19	-	TRBJ1-2	CASSARQGGGYTF	TGTGCCAGTAGTGCCCGACAGGGCGGGGGCTACACCTTC
-	16	TRBV25-1	few	TRBJ2-5	CASSAQGIRRGRTQYF	TGTGCCAGCAGTGCCCAAGGGATTAGGCGAGGACGGACCCAGTACTTC
-	15	TRBV19	many	TRBJ1-6	CASAAGGYYNSPLHF	TGTGCCAGTGCCGCGGGGGGCTATTATAATTCACCCCTCCACTTT
TRBD1	13	TRBV2	-	TRBJ1-5	CASREDREQPQHF	TGTGCCAGCAGGGAAGACAGGGAGCAGCCCCAGCATTTT
-	14	TRBV7-2	few	TRBJ2-5	CASSLAGRLETQYF	TGTGCCAGCAGCTTAGCAGGGCGATTGGAGACCCAGTACTTC
-	17	TRBV27	few	TRBJ2-1	CASSPRRGASSYNEQFF	TGTGCCAGCAGCCCGAGGAGGGGCGCCAGCTCCTACAATGAGCAGTTCTTC
-	13	TRBV27	-	TRBJ2-4	CASSPLGWDIQYF	TGTGCCAGCAGTCCCCTGGGGTGGGACATTCAGTACTTC
-	14	TRBV29-1	-	TRBJ2-3	CSVAREQTTDTQYF	TGCAGCGTCGCCCGAGAGCAGACCACAGATACGCAGTATTTT
-	15	TRBV7-8	-	TRBJ2-1	CASSWGNPLYNEQFF	TGTGCCAGCAGCTGGGGGAACCCCCTCTACAATGAGCAGTTCTTC
-	15	TRBV18	-	TRBJ2-7	CASSPPGALSYEQYF	TGTGCCAGCTCACCACCGGGGGCACTCTCCTACGAGCAGTACTTC
TRBD1	15	TRBV7-2	-	TRBJ2-5	CASSLGNRGQETQYF	TGTGCCAGCAGCTTGGGAAACAGGGGGCAAGAGACCCAGTACTTC
TRBD2	14	TRBV30	few	TRBJ2-5	CAWTSGLVVETQYF	TGTGCCTGGACCTCTGGACTAGTCGTAGAGACCCAGTACTTC
TRBD1	15	TRBV4-1	-	TRBJ1-2	CASSGRTGSIYGYTF	TGCGCCAGCAGCGGACGGACAGGGAGTATCTATGGCTACACCTTC
-	16	TRBV9	many	TRBJ2-2	CASSVELGGPDGELFF	TGTGCCAGCAGCGTGGAGCTCGGGGGGCCTGACGGGGAGCTGTTTTTT
-	15	TRBV7-9	-	TRBJ1-6	CASSLGGAQNSPLHF	TGTGCCAGCAGCTTAGGGGGGGCGCAGAATTCACCCCTCCACTTT
-	16	TRBV9	few	TRBJ2-2	CASSVGFRAGNGELFF	TGTGCCAGCAGCGTAGGGTTCAGGGCCGGTAACGGGGAGCTGTTTTTT
TRBD1	13	TRBV2	-	TRBJ1-5	CASTDREGQPQHF	TGTGCCAGCACTGACAGGGAAGGTCAGCCCCAGCATTTT
TRBD1	16	TRBV30	-	TRBJ2-6	CAWSRLTGVGANVLTF	TGTGCCTGGAGCCGTCTGACAGGGGTAGGGGCCAACGTCCTGACTTTC
-	12	TRBV14	few	TRBJ1-5	CASSLGVRPQHF	TGTGCCAGCAGCCTTGGGGTTCGGCCCCAGCATTTT
TRBD1	14	TRBV29-1	-	TRBJ1-3	CSVVRTGSGNTIYF	TGCAGCGTTGTACGGACAGGCTCTGGAAACACCATATATTTT
TRBD1	13	TRBV7-3	few	TRBJ1-1	CASSPTGSSEAFF	TGTGCCAGCAGCCCGACAGGGTCGTCTGAAGCTTTCTTT
-	15	TRBV4-1	-	TRBJ1-1	CASSYLGGGNTEAFF	TGCGCCAGCAGCTACTTAGGGGGGGGCAACACTGAAGCTTTCTTT
-	13	TRBV25-1	-	TRBJ2-5	CASSVTDQETQYF	TGTGCCAGCAGTGTGACGGACCAAGAGACCCAGTACTTC
-	15	TRBV6-6	-	TRBJ1-5	CASSYTTSGNQPQHF	TGTGCCAGCAGTTACACCACTTCGGGCAATCAGCCCCAGCATTTT
-	14	TRBV6-5	few	TRBJ2-1	CATGSGMLDNEQFF	TGTGCCACCGGGTCAGGAATGCTCGACAATGAGCAGTTCTTC
-	11	TRBV5-5	-	TRBJ1-2	CASSLVYGYTF	TGTGCCAGCAGCTTGGTTTATGGCTACACCTTC
-	12	TRBV2	many	TRBJ1-6	CASYRTESPLHF	TGTGCCAGCTATAGGACCGAATCACCCCTCCACTTT
-	14	TRBV7-7	-	TRBJ2-3	CASSLDGLADTQYF	TGTGCTAGCAGCTTAGATGGTTTGGCAGATACGCAGTATTTT
-	15	TRBV29-1	-	TRBJ2-1	CSVAGPVTLGLEQFF	TGCAGCGTTGCCGGCCCTGTGACGCTGGGTCTTGAGCAGTTCTTC
-	13	TRBV5-4	-	TRBJ2-2	CASSLEGTGELFF	TGTGCCAGCAGCTTGGAGGGGACCGGGGAGCTGTTTTTT
-	17	TRBV18	few	TRBJ1-2	CASSPNPPGRTNYGYTF	TGTGCCAGCTCGCCGAATCCTCCGGGACGGACTAACTATGGCTACACCTTC
-	11	TRBV18	-	TRBJ1-4	CASSLPGELFF	TGTGCCAGCTCACTCCCAGGGGAACTGTTTTTT